This is a list of T cell receptor beta chains from one sample in a study of OX40 agonist ivuxolimab in advanced cancers. Profiled with immunoSEQ multiplex PCR; TCRdb holds only in-frame clones, not every one. The sample shows tens of thousands of clones, roughly nine tenths of them seen only once. The input for sequencing was CD4+ or CD8+ T cells sorted from blood, taken in a trial of the OX40 agonist ivuxolimab. Receptor source: an adult with an advanced solid tumor such as melanoma, head and neck, liver or kidney cancer. The conserved cysteine and the conserved F or W are not part of the CDR3 here. Each record gives: V gene, J gene, CDR3 protein.

V gene: TRBV6-5; J gene: TRBJ1-5; CDR3 protein: ASSYSRENSNQPQH
V gene: TRBV15; J gene: TRBJ1-5; CDR3 protein: ATSRDGTVNQPQH
V gene: TRBV18; J gene: TRBJ2-1; CDR3 protein: ASSLGGERDEQF
V gene: TRBV10-1; J gene: TRBJ2-7; CDR3 protein: ASAGGYEQY
V gene: TRBV5-1; J gene: TRBJ2-3; CDR3 protein: ASSLAAASTDTQY
V gene: TRBV9; J gene: TRBJ2-7; CDR3 protein: ASSVDPSGNSYEQY
V gene: TRBV9; J gene: TRBJ1-1; CDR3 protein: ASSRDNLNTEAF
V gene: TRBV6-6; J gene: TRBJ1-1; CDR3 protein: ASSYSAWNTEAF
V gene: TRBV2; J gene: TRBJ1-5; CDR3 protein: ASTGGGRGPQH
V gene: TRBV5-1; J gene: TRBJ2-2; CDR3 protein: ASSDWAGGASGELF
V gene: TRBV4-1; J gene: TRBJ1-2; CDR3 protein: ASSQDRDISFIDT
V gene: TRBV11-2; J gene: TRBJ1-3; CDR3 protein: ASSLLRALSNTIY
V gene: TRBV29-1; J gene: TRBJ2-2; CDR3 protein: SVLSRDTGELF
V gene: TRBV29-1; J gene: TRBJ1-4; CDR3 protein: SVDMTGANEKLF
V gene: TRBV7-9; J gene: NA; CDR3 protein: ASSSDGYEQY
V gene: TRBV30; J gene: TRBJ1-4; CDR3 protein: ACDRGIRSNEKLF
V gene: TRBV19; J gene: TRBJ1-2; CDR3 protein: ASSIDRAGFGGGYT
V gene: TRBV5-1; J gene: TRBJ1-1; CDR3 protein: ASSPVRGPTEAF
V gene: TRBV7-2; J gene: NA; CDR3 protein: ASSLYGTSYEQY
V gene: TRBV28; J gene: TRBJ1-4; CDR3 protein: ASSSPQGTNEKLF
V gene: TRBV30; J gene: TRBJ1-1; CDR3 protein: ACSMNTEAF
V gene: TRBV6-1; J gene: TRBJ2-7; CDR3 protein: ASSETLQGQY
V gene: TRBV10-3; J gene: TRBJ2-7; CDR3 protein: AISGTVSSYEQY
V gene: TRBV5-1; J gene: TRBJ1-4; CDR3 protein: ASSLDVGGSEKLF
V gene: TRBV2; J gene: TRBJ1-2; CDR3 protein: ASSEGGFYGYT
V gene: TRBV29-1; J gene: TRBJ1-2; CDR3 protein: SVEGVG
V gene: TRBV11-2; J gene: TRBJ1-4; CDR3 protein: ASSLSTMAEKLF
V gene: TRBV19; J gene: TRBJ2-2; CDR3 protein: ASSRQLTNTGELF
V gene: TRBV5-8; J gene: TRBJ2-7; CDR3 protein: ASSLAGGWSSYEQY
V gene: TRBV7-9; J gene: TRBJ2-7; CDR3 protein: ASSLLPGQGALEQY
V gene: TRBV19; J gene: TRBJ2-2; CDR3 protein: ASSRTGDTGELF
V gene: TRBV5-1; J gene: TRBJ1-5; CDR3 protein: ASSLGTDSNQPQH